These T cell receptor beta chains were read from a single sample in a study of T cells in Graves' hyperthyroidism and ophthalmopathy. MiXCR, applied by TCRdb to the multiplex PCR reads, yields one record per CDR3 protein. The sample holds hundreds of thousands of distinct CDR3 sequences, about 43% seen once. Sequenced: peripheral blood or thyroid tissue (not recorded which). The source is a woman between 18 and 30 years old with Graves' hyperthyroidism. CDR3s include the opening cysteine and the closing phenylalanine or tryptophan. A D gene is named only where the DNA matches it firmly. The size of a clone is reported for some rows only, either as once, few or many, or as a class for expanded clones.

j_gene: TRBJ1-2
abundance: many
d_gene: TRBD1
v_gene: TRBV7-2
CDR3aa: CASSQRDSGYTF
CDR3nt: TGTGCCAGCAGCCAGCGGGACAGTGGCTACACCTTC

j_gene: TRBJ2-7
abundance: many
d_gene: -
v_gene: TRBV20-1
CDR3aa: CSARGTRDYEQYF
CDR3nt: TGCAGTGCCAGGGGGACTAGAGACTACGAGCAGTACTTC

j_gene: TRBJ1-1
abundance: few
d_gene: -
v_gene: TRBV2
CDR3aa: CASSEIGGTEAFF
CDR3nt: TGTGCCAGCAGTGAGATAGGGGGCACTGAAGCTTTCTTT

j_gene: TRBJ1-6
abundance: many
d_gene: -
v_gene: TRBV9
CDR3aa: CASSATGGRNSPLHF
CDR3nt: TGTGCCAGCAGCGCCACCGGGGGTAGGAATTCACCCCTCCACTTT

j_gene: TRBJ2-7
abundance: -
d_gene: TRBD1
v_gene: TRBV2
CDR3aa: CASRKAVRQGGHEQYF
CDR3nt: TGTGCCAGCAGAAAGGCGGTGCGACAGGGTGGCCACGAGCAGTACTTC

j_gene: TRBJ1-1
abundance: many
d_gene: -
v_gene: TRBV29-1
CDR3aa: CSVEDIGTEAFF
CDR3nt: TGCAGCGTTGAGGATATCGGCACTGAAGCTTTCTTT

j_gene: TRBJ1-1
abundance: -
d_gene: -
v_gene: TRBV7-9
CDR3aa: CASSLVTGPVEAFF
CDR3nt: TGTGCCAGCAGCTTGGTGACGGGACCAGTTGAAGCTTTCTTT

j_gene: TRBJ1-5
abundance: once
d_gene: -
v_gene: TRBV7-3
CDR3aa: CASSQVNRERQPQHF
CDR3nt: TGCGCCAGCAGCCAAGTTAACAGGGAAAGGCAGCCCCAGCATTTT

j_gene: TRBJ1-3
abundance: -
d_gene: -
v_gene: TRBV2
CDR3aa: CASSSPGLGNTIYF
CDR3nt: TGTGCCAGCAGTTCCCCAGGGTTGGGAAACACCATATATTTT

j_gene: TRBJ2-7
abundance: -
d_gene: -
v_gene: TRBV7-8
CDR3aa: CASSQTRGRGYEQYF
CDR3nt: TGTGCCAGCAGCCAAACCCGGGGCAGGGGCTACGAGCAGTACTTC

j_gene: TRBJ2-5
abundance: -
d_gene: -
v_gene: TRBV29-1
CDR3aa: CSSFQGETQYF
CDR3nt: TGCAGCAGTTTCCAGGGAGAGACCCAGTACTTC

j_gene: TRBJ2-5
abundance: -
d_gene: TRBD2
v_gene: TRBV6-1
CDR3aa: CASSGIGGNQETQYF
CDR3nt: TGTGCCAGCAGTGGGATCGGGGGGAACCAAGAGACCCAGTACTTC

j_gene: TRBJ1-6
abundance: -
d_gene: -
v_gene: TRBV2
CDR3aa: CASSDHERRSYNSPLHF
CDR3nt: TGTGCCAGCAGTGATCACGAGCGTCGCTCCTATAATTCACCCCTCCACTTT

j_gene: TRBJ2-5
abundance: -
d_gene: TRBD1
v_gene: TRBV29-1
CDR3aa: CSVEDRVGETQYF
CDR3nt: TGCAGCGTTGAGGACAGGGTCGGAGAGACCCAGTACTTC

j_gene: TRBJ1-5
abundance: many
d_gene: -
v_gene: TRBV24-1
CDR3aa: CATSGGPDQPQHF
CDR3nt: TGTGCCACCAGTGGAGGCCCCGATCAGCCCCAGCATTTT

j_gene: TRBJ2-3
abundance: -
d_gene: -
v_gene: TRBV24-1
CDR3aa: CATSDFMSDTQYF
CDR3nt: TGTGCCACCAGTGATTTTATGTCCGATACGCAGTATTTT

j_gene: TRBJ2-7
abundance: -
d_gene: -
v_gene: TRBV12-5
CDR3aa: CASGSHSGQRPYEQYF
CDR3nt: TGTGCTAGTGGCTCCCACTCAGGACAGCGCCCCTACGAGCAGTACTTC

j_gene: TRBJ2-7
abundance: once
d_gene: -
v_gene: TRBV11-3
CDR3aa: CASSPYPGGLEQYF
CDR3nt: TGTGCCAGCAGCCCCTATCCGGGGGGCCTCGAGCAGTACTTC

j_gene: TRBJ2-7
abundance: -
d_gene: TRBD2
v_gene: TRBV13
CDR3aa: CASSLRLAGESSYEQYF
CDR3nt: TGTGCCAGCAGCTTACGGCTAGCGGGAGAGAGCTCCTACGAGCAGTACTTC

j_gene: TRBJ2-1
abundance: -
d_gene: -
v_gene: TRBV7-9
CDR3aa: CASSLDAGYEQFF
CDR3nt: TGTGCCAGCAGCTTAGACGCGGGATATGAGCAGTTCTTC

j_gene: TRBJ1-1
abundance: -
d_gene: -
v_gene: TRBV7-9
CDR3aa: CASSPRTAQFSGTEAFF
CDR3nt: TGTGCCAGCAGCCCAAGGACAGCTCAATTCTCCGGCACTGAAGCTTTCTTT

j_gene: TRBJ2-7
abundance: -
d_gene: -
v_gene: TRBV5-5
CDR3aa: CASSLDPQVEQYF
CDR3nt: TGTGCCAGCAGCTTAGACCCGCAGGTGGAGCAGTACTTC

j_gene: TRBJ1-1
abundance: -
d_gene: -
v_gene: TRBV13
CDR3aa: CASSPLSGAGAFF
CDR3nt: TGTGCCAGCAGTCCCCTTAGCGGGGCTGGCGCTTTCTTT

j_gene: TRBJ1-2
abundance: -
d_gene: TRBD1
v_gene: TRBV25-1
CDR3aa: CASDRAGYTF
CDR3nt: TGTGCCAGCGACAGGGCTGGCTACACCTTC

j_gene: TRBJ2-7
abundance: -
d_gene: TRBD2
v_gene: TRBV7-9
CDR3aa: CASSIGGGSHEQYF
CDR3nt: TGTGCCAGTAGTATCGGCGGCGGGAGCCACGAGCAGTACTTC

j_gene: TRBJ2-5
abundance: many
d_gene: -
v_gene: TRBV29-1
CDR3aa: CSAHYGGLETQYF
CDR3nt: TGCAGCGCCCACTATGGGGGGTTGGAGACCCAGTACTTC

j_gene: TRBJ1-3
abundance: -
d_gene: TRBD1
v_gene: TRBV14
CDR3aa: CASSLGGGTAKRNTIYF
CDR3nt: TGTGCCAGCAGCCTCGGCGGAGGGACAGCCAAGAGAAACACCATATATTTT

j_gene: TRBJ1-4
abundance: -
d_gene: -
v_gene: TRBV7-3
CDR3aa: CASSPRTAVNEKLFF
CDR3nt: TGTGCCAGCAGCCCCCGGACCGCGGTTAATGAAAAACTGTTTTTT

j_gene: TRBJ2-2
abundance: -
d_gene: TRBD1
v_gene: TRBV6-1
CDR3aa: CASRPDRADTGELFF
CDR3nt: TGTGCCAGCAGACCCGACAGGGCCGACACCGGGGAGCTGTTTTTT

j_gene: TRBJ2-5
abundance: -
d_gene: -
v_gene: TRBV5-1
CDR3aa: CASSLEGQRAQYF
CDR3nt: TGCGCCAGCAGCTTAGAAGGTCAGAGGGCCCAGTACTTC

j_gene: TRBJ1-1
abundance: many
d_gene: -
v_gene: TRBV24-1
CDR3aa: CATSSAGYANTEAFF
CDR3nt: TGTGCCACCAGTTCGGCAGGGTATGCGAACACTGAAGCTTTCTTT

j_gene: TRBJ2-7
abundance: few
d_gene: -
v_gene: TRBV5-5
CDR3aa: CASSRGLYSYEQYF
CDR3nt: TGTGCCAGCAGCAGAGGACTGTACTCCTACGAGCAGTACTTC

j_gene: TRBJ2-6
abundance: -
d_gene: TRBD1
v_gene: TRBV20-1
CDR3aa: CSVEGAGGSEAF
CDR3nt: TGCAGCGTTGAAGGCGCAGGGGGATCTGAAGCTTTC

j_gene: TRBJ1-1
abundance: once
d_gene: TRBD1
v_gene: TRBV29-1
CDR3aa: CSVSDRDGAFF
CDR3nt: TGCAGCGTTTCGGACAGGGACGGGGCTTTCTTT

j_gene: TRBJ1-3
abundance: -
d_gene: -
v_gene: TRBV7-9
CDR3aa: CASRPGTATYPIYF
CDR3nt: TGTGCCAGCAGACCCGGGACCGCTACTTACCCCATATATTTT

j_gene: TRBJ1-1
abundance: few
d_gene: -
v_gene: TRBV19
CDR3aa: CASNPRWGGYTEAFF
CDR3nt: TGTGCCAGTAACCCCCGATGGGGAGGGTACACTGAAGCTTTCTTT

j_gene: TRBJ1-5
abundance: few
d_gene: -
v_gene: TRBV2
CDR3aa: CASSNYRELYDQPQHF
CDR3nt: TGTGCCAGCAGCAACTACAGGGAACTATACGATCAGCCCCAGCATTTT

j_gene: TRBJ2-7
abundance: -
d_gene: -
v_gene: TRBV7-2
CDR3aa: CASSPSQRVYEQYF
CDR3nt: TGTGCCAGCTCACCAAGCCAGCGGGTTTACGAGCAGTACTTC

j_gene: TRBJ1-5
abundance: -
d_gene: -
v_gene: TRBV12-3/TRBV12-4
CDR3aa: CASSLRRLDKYRNQPQHF
CDR3nt: TGTGCCAGCAGTTTACGCCGCTTGGACAAATATCGCAATCAGCCCCAGCATTTT

j_gene: TRBJ2-6
abundance: few
d_gene: -
v_gene: TRBV24-1
CDR3aa: CASSSSGSGANVLTF
CDR3nt: TGTGCCAGCAGTTCTTCAGGCTCTGGGGCCAACGTCCTGACTTTC

j_gene: TRBJ1-5
abundance: few
d_gene: TRBD1
v_gene: TRBV12-3/TRBV12-4
CDR3aa: CASSLGTGFNQPQHF
CDR3nt: TGTGCCAGCAGTCTAGGGACAGGGTTCAATCAGCCCCAGCATTTT

j_gene: TRBJ2-7
abundance: -
d_gene: TRBD1
v_gene: TRBV10-3
CDR3aa: CASRKGQISSYEQYF
CDR3nt: TGTGCCAGCAGAAAGGGACAGATTAGCTCCTACGAGCAGTACTTC

j_gene: TRBJ1-4
abundance: -
d_gene: -
v_gene: TRBV9
CDR3aa: CASSDREHEKLFF
CDR3nt: TGTGCCAGCAGCGACAGGGAGCATGAAAAACTGTTTTTT

j_gene: TRBJ2-7
abundance: -
d_gene: TRBD2
v_gene: TRBV5-1
CDR3aa: CASSLGTSGEYEQYF
CDR3nt: TGCGCCAGCAGCCTAGGTACTAGCGGAGAATACGAGCAGTACTTC

j_gene: TRBJ2-5
abundance: -
d_gene: -
v_gene: TRBV7-2
CDR3aa: CASSQSTLFDSSVTQYF
CDR3nt: TGCGCCAGCAGCCAAAGTACATTGTTCGACTCCTCGGTGACCCAGTACTTC

j_gene: TRBJ2-6
abundance: -
d_gene: -
v_gene: TRBV19
CDR3aa: CASSIAGTGGIGANVLTF
CDR3nt: TGTGCCAGTAGTATAGCCGGGACGGGCGGTATAGGGGCCAACGTCCTGACTTTC

j_gene: TRBJ1-5
abundance: -
d_gene: TRBD1
v_gene: TRBV7-2
CDR3aa: CASSRFGTDNQPQHF
CDR3nt: TGTGCCAGCAGCCGCTTCGGGACAGACAATCAGCCCCAGCATTTT